These 31 T cell receptor beta chains were all obtained from the same sample, sequenced in a study of Ad26.COV2.S vaccination and SARS-CoV-2 variants. Treatment reported: approximately 18 received Ad26.COV2.S at low or high dose, single or two shots; several received placebo; per-sample allocation not given. The samples were gathered on day 63 after the first injection of vaccine or placebo. TCRdb's copy holds only in-frame clones and misses some; the assay was immunoSEQ multiplex PCR. The data show some 500,000 clones, with 85% to 90% seen just once and about 2.5% held by the top ten. Sequencing used peripheral blood, obtained in a trial of Ad26.COV2.S vaccine versus placebo. Every receptor here comes from a person between 18 and 65 years old who received the Ad26.COV2.S COVID-19 vaccine or a placebo.

The chain recombines TRBV19 with TRBJ1-2; TRBD1 matches at 7 bases. The CDR3 loop spans 16 amino acids. V lost 6 bases, J lost 0 bases, and 10 bases stayed unmatched. Germline V gene sequence: CDR1 LNHDA, CDR2 SQIVND (reference sequence). Here the CDR3 DNA reads TGTGCCAGTAGGCGCTCGACAGGGAATCCTAACTATGGCTACACCTTC. As protein: CASRRSTGNPNYGYTF.

The gene calls are TRBV15 and TRBJ2-7; D unresolved. The CDR3 totals 15 residues. Germline V lookup: CDR1 LNHNV, CDR2 YYDKDF (reference sequence). Trimming took 2 bases from V and 0 from J, leaving 11 bases between them. The CDR3 sequence: CATSRPSGSSYEQYF. DNA of the CDR3: TGTGCCACCAGCAGACCTTCGGGCAGCTCCTACGAGCAGTACTTC.

The chain joins TRBV5-4 to TRBJ1-1; TRBD1 might be the D (6 bases). CDR3 size: 15 residues. V dropped 3 bases and J dropped 5 bases, with 17 bases sitting between them. Germline V gene data show CDR1 as SGHNT and CDR2 as YYREEE (reference sequence). CDR3 DNA: TGTGCCAGCAGCTCGGGGCAGGGGAGGGAAACTGAAGCTTTCTTT. This encodes CASSSGQGRETEAFF.

This chain joins TRBV7-2 and TRBJ2-5; D may correspond to TRBD1 or TRBD2 (6 bases each). Germline V gene sequence: CDR1 SGHTA, CDR2 FQGNSA. V was pared by 6 bases and J by 6 bases, with 20 bases between. The CDR3 is 15 amino acids. CDR3 nucleotide sequence: TGTGCCAGCAGGACAAATTGGGGGGCTGGCAAGACCCAGTACTTC. Encoded protein: CASRTNWGAGKTQYF.

This chain connects TRBV4-1 to TRBJ1-3; tentatively, D is TRBD1 (5 bases). This CDR3 spans 14 amino acids. CDR1 and CDR2 from the germline V gene are MGHRA and YSYEKL. V was cut by 5 bases and J by 10 bases, with 18 bases left in between. The CDR3 reads CASSTVMVGATIYF. DNA of the CDR3: TGCGCCAGCAGCACGGTAATGGTAGGGGCAACCATATATTTT.

On this clone: Within the sample, other DNA sequences also encode this same CDR3. V usage is TRBV29-1 and J usage is TRBJ2-2; TRBD2 agrees at 15 bases. The V gene's germline CDR1 is SQVTM and CDR2 ANQGSEA. With 6 bases clipped from V and 4 bases from J, the junction kept 9 bases outside the gene matches. The CDR3 loop spans 17 amino acids. The CDR3 loop is CSVGGLAGGPGTGELFF. DNA for the CDR3: TGCAGCGTGGGAGGACTAGCGGGAGGGCCTGGCACCGGGGAGCTGTTTTTT.

The rearrangement joins TRBV15 to TRBJ1-5, with 7 bases fitting TRBD1. Germline V lookup: CDR1 LNHNV, CDR2 YYDKDF (reference sequence). This CDR3 spans 15 amino acids. The V segment lost 3 bases and the J segment 1 base; nucleotides outside the gene matches: 3. The CDR3 region has the DNA TGTGCCACCAGCAGGACAGGGTCCAGCAATCAGCCCCAGCATTTT. Translation gives CATSRTGSSNQPQHF.

This chain connects TRBV11-3 to TRBJ2-6, with 11 bases aligning to TRBD1. Unmatched junction bases numbered 7, after V lost 5 bases and J lost 1 base. There are 18 residues in the CDR3. The germline gives CDR1 SGHNT, CDR2 YENEEA. The CDR3 spells CASSIWTGGPSGANVLTF. In DNA, the CDR3 is TGTGCCAGCAGCATCTGGACAGGGGGCCCTTCTGGGGCCAACGTCCTGACTTTC.

The rearrangement uses TRBV6-6 and TRBJ2-4; tentative D call: TRBD2 (5 bases). Per the germline V gene, CDR1 is MNHNY and CDR2 is SVGAGI (reference sequence). The CDR3 contains 13 residues. Trimming stripped 7 bases from V and 9 bases from J, with 16 bases between. The CDR3 DNA reads TGTGCCAGCATGCAGGACTTGGGTAGCATTCAGTACTTC. It specifies CASMQDLGSIQYF.

The rearrangement joins TRBV25-1 to TRBJ2-2; D gene ambiguous. V was clipped by 0 bases and J by 7 bases, with 9 bases between them. There are 14 residues in the CDR3. CDR1 is MGHDK, CDR2 SYGVNS, per germline. The CDR3 loop reads CASSEYTDFGELFF. Here the CDR3 DNA reads TGTGCCAGCAGTGAATATACAGACTTCGGGGAGCTGTTTTTT.

This chain links TRBV6-5 with TRBJ2-2, with unresolved D. This CDR3 contains 11 residues. CDR1 MNHEY and CDR2 SVGAGI come from the germline V gene. Trimming removed 8 bases at V and 5 bases at J, with 6 bases between. The CDR3: CASLITGELFF. CDR3 in DNA: TGTGCCAGCTTGATAACCGGGGAGCTGTTTTTT.

The chain couples TRBV3-1 (or the pseudogene TRBV3-2) to TRBJ2-7; TRBD2 is a possible D gene (6 bases). The CDR3 extends over 15 amino acids. V lost 0 bases and J 7 bases, leaving 16 bases between the germline ends. Germline-derived CDR1 and CDR2 are LGHDT and YNNKEL (reference sequence). The CDR3 sequence: CASSQDLLAQREQYF. The CDR3 bases are TGTGCCAGCAGCCAAGATCTACTAGCTCAACGGGAGCAGTACTTC.

The chain joins TRBV7-2 to TRBJ1-5, with D possibly matching TRBD1 (6 bases). Germline CDR1 is SGHTA and CDR2 is FQGNSA. This CDR3 is 15 amino acids long. The germline V and J ends were trimmed by 5 bases and 7 bases, with 18 bases remaining between them. CDR3 residues: CASSPRRGYEQPQHF. The CDR3, as DNA: TGTGCCAGCAGCCCAAGGAGGGGGTACGAACAGCCCCAGCATTTT.

This chain joins TRBV27 and TRBJ2-1, with 10 bases that match TRBD2. CDR1 MNHEY and CDR2 SMNVEV come from the germline V gene (reference sequence). The CDR3 length is 17 residues. V trimming: 4 bases; J trimming: 9 bases; junction bases outside the gene matches: 15. The DNA for the CDR3 is TGTGCCAGCAGTTCCCTCTTCAGCGGGAGGGAGGTTACTGAGCAGTTCTTC. It specifies CASSSLFSGREVTEQFF.

V usage is TRBV6-5 and J usage is TRBJ2-2; D perhaps matches TRBD2 (5 bases). CDR3 size: 14 residues. Germline CDR1 is MNHEY and CDR2 is SVGAGI. V was pared by 4 bases and J by 3 bases, with 9 bases between. The CDR3 DNA follows: TGTGCCAGCAGTTGGACTGGGGACACCGGGGAGCTGTTTTTT. It is translated as CASSWTGDTGELFF.

This chain uses TRBV6-2 or TRBV6-3 with TRBJ1-1, with a weak D call TRBD1 (6 bases). The ends were cut back, 2 bases at V and 0 bases at J, with 19 bases in the middle. The CDR3 loop spans 18 amino acids. Germline V gives CDR1 MNHEY, CDR2 SVGEGT. For the CDR3, the DNA is TGTGCCAGCAGTTACGGGGGCAGCGAGGGGGGTCTGAACACTGAAGCTTTCTTT. This translates into CASSYGGSEGGLNTEAFF.

This clone was recorded once. The chain couples TRBV14 to TRBJ2-7; D is possibly TRBD1 or TRBD2 (5 bases each). The CDR3 has 14 amino acids. Trimming stripped 5 bases from V and 4 bases from J, with 15 bases between. Germline CDR1 SGHDN, CDR2 FVKESK. CDR3 protein: CASSGGRVLYEQYV. CDR3 in DNA: TGTGCCAGCAGCGGGGGACGAGTTTTATACGAGCAGTACGTC.

The CDR3: CASSPISGAYNEQFF. The CDR3 DNA reads TGTGCCAGCAGCCCAATTAGCGGGGCCTACAATGAGCAGTTCTTC. J is TRBJ2-1 and V is TRBV11-3, with 8 nucleotides matching TRBD2. Germline-derived CDR1 and CDR2 are SGHNT and YENEEA. The CDR3 loop spans 15 amino acids. V gave up 5 bases and J gave up 2 bases; unmatched junction bases: 5. Based on the CDR3 plus reference TRBV11-3 and TRBJ2-1, the full variable domain is EAGVVQSPRYKIIEKKQPVAFWCNPISGHNTLYWYLQNLGQGPELLIRYENEEAVDDSQLPKDRFSAERLKGVDSTLKIQPAELGDSAVYLCASSPISGAYNEQFFGPGTRLTVL.

CDR3 nucleotides: TGTGCCAGCTCACCACGGAACCTCAACACTGAAGCTTTCTTT. It translates to CASSPRNLNTEAFF. This sequence joins TRBV18 and TRBJ1-1; no reliable D call. The CDR3 has 14 amino acids. Germline V gene lookup returns CDR1 KGHSH and CDR2 LQKENI. Trimming removed 1 base from V and 2 bases from J, with 8 bases in between.

The chain uses TRBV5-1 and TRBJ1-5, with D possibly matching TRBD1 (6 bases). Germline loops: CDR1 SGHRS, CDR2 YFSETQ. The CDR3 has 15 residues. Trimming took off 4 bases at V and 6 bases at J, with 17 bases between the two ends. The CDR3 region has the DNA TGCGCCAGCAGCCTCCTAGGGGGGGTCGGTCAGCCCCAGCATTTT. It codes for CASSLLGGVGQPQHF.

This clone has more than one count but fewer than ten. This chain joins TRBV10-3 and TRBJ1-3; maybe TRBD1 (5 bases). The V end was cut by 4 bases, the J end by 2 bases, with 15 bases between. The CDR3 is 16 residues long. Per germline, CDR1 ENHRY and CDR2 SYGVKD. CDR3 sequence reads: CAISAVGGETGNTIYF. Here the CDR3 DNA reads TGTGCCATCAGTGCGGTCGGGGGAGAGACTGGAAACACCATATATTTT.

This clone was picked up one time. The chain links TRBV20-1 to TRBJ2-5, with D perhaps matching TRBD1 (6 bases). Trimming removed 3 bases from V and 4 bases from J, with 12 bases in between. Germline assignment: CDR1 DFQATT and CDR2 SNEGSKA (reference sequence). The CDR3 totals 13 residues. CDR3 in amino acids: CSASRQAGETQYF. CDR3 bases: TGCAGTGCTAGTCGACAGGCGGGAGAGACCCAGTACTTC.

The V and J genes are TRBV5-4 and TRBJ1-6, with a tentative D call TRBD1 (6 bases). This CDR3 has 16 residues. Germline V gene data show CDR1 as SGHNT and CDR2 as YYREEE (reference sequence). V lost 2 bases to trimming and J lost 4 bases, with 13 bases between them. The CDR3 sequence: CASSFGLGQYNSPLHF. The CDR3 nucleotides are TGTGCCAGCAGCTTCGGTCTGGGACAATATAATTCACCCCTCCACTTT.

The CDR3 DNA is TGTGCCAGTAGGCTGCAGGTGGGGCGTGAGCAGTTCTTC. Amino acids: CASRLQVGREQFF. The chain carries TRBV19 and TRBJ2-1; maybe TRBD1 (5 bases). This CDR3 contains 13 residues. V was trimmed by 6 bases and J by 9 bases, leaving 15 bases between them. CDR1 and CDR2 from the germline V gene are LNHDA and SQIVND (reference sequence). The full variable domain, rest sourced from reference TRBV19 and TRBJ2-1, is DGGITQSPKYLFRKEGQNVTLSCEQNLNHDAMYWYRQDPGQGLRLIYYSQIVNDFQKGDIAEGYSVSREKKESFPLTVTSAQKNPTAFYLCASRLQVGREQFFGPGTRLTVL.

The V and J genes are TRBV25-1 and TRBJ2-1; 7 bases align to TRBD2. Germline assignment: CDR1 MGHDK and CDR2 SYGVNS. Trimming removed 7 bases from V and 7 bases from J; junction bases left unmatched: 7. The CDR3 runs to 13 residues. CDR3 residues: CASIGGRRNEQFF. The CDR3 nucleotides are TGTGCCAGCATCGGCGGGAGACGGAATGAGCAGTTCTTC.

The chain links TRBV13 to TRBJ2-7; D tentatively fits TRBD1 or TRBD2 (6 bases each). This CDR3 is 13 amino acids long. The ends were cut back, 2 bases at V and 7 bases at J, with 12 bases in the middle. The V gene's germline CDR1 is PRHDT and CDR2 FYEKMQ (reference sequence). The CDR3 DNA reads as TGTGCCAGCAGCTTATGGGGGGCGGGAGAGCAGTACTTC. Amino acid sequence: CASSLWGAGEQYF.

V usage is TRBV5-1 and J usage is TRBJ2-3; TRBD2 matches 11 bases. V lost 2 bases, J lost 2 bases, and 7 bases stayed unmatched. The CDR3 has 17 amino acids. CDR1 is SGHRS, CDR2 YFSETQ, per germline. The chain's CDR3 is CASSFGSGGVYTDTQYF. CDR3 nucleotides: TGCGCCAGCAGCTTCGGTAGCGGGGGGGTTTACACAGATACGCAGTATTTT.

This chain joins TRBV11-2 and TRBJ2-1, with TRBD2 identical over 8 bases. From germline, CDR1 is SGHAT and CDR2 FQNNGV. Trimming removed 4 bases from V and 2 bases from J; junction bases left unmatched: 10. The CDR3 sequence is 17 residues long. The CDR3 nucleotides read TGTGCCAGCAGCTCCGGGGCCGGGGGGGAAACCTACAATGAGCAGTTCTTC. This sequence encodes CASSSGAGGETYNEQFF. Full variable domain (missing parts from reference TRBV11-2 and TRBJ2-1): EAGVAQSPRYKIIEKRQSVAFWCNPISGHATLYWYQQILGQGPKLLIQFQNNGVVDDSQLPKDRFSAERLKGVDSTLKIQPAKLEDSAVYLCASSSGAGGETYNEQFFGPGTRLTVL.

The V and J genes are TRBV30 and TRBJ2-7, with 7 positions matching TRBD1. The CDR3 length is 14 residues. Germline CDR1 is GTSNPN and CDR2 is SVGIG (reference sequence). V shed 8 bases, J shed 5 bases, and the junction held 15 bases outside the gene matches. CDR3 sequence reads: CARKGEGGRNEQYF. Written as DNA, the CDR3 is TGTGCCAGGAAGGGGGAAGGGGGCAGGAACGAGCAGTACTTC.

A remark on this clone: This same CDR3 is encoded by further DNA sequences in the sample. This chain connects TRBV12-3 or TRBV12-4 to TRBJ2-3; D remains unclear. V lost 3 bases, J lost 2 bases, and 6 bases lay in between. This CDR3 is built from 13 residues. CDR3 region: CASSLGSTDTQYF. Here the CDR3 DNA reads TGTGCCAGCAGTTTGGGCTCCACAGATACGCAGTATTTT.

V gene TRBV5-1 combines with J gene TRBJ1-4, with D unresolved. This CDR3 region has 15 residues. Germline CDR1 SGHRS, CDR2 YFSETQ. The V end was cut by 0 bases, the J end by 4 bases, with 10 bases between. The CDR3 DNA is TGCGCCAGCAGCTTGGGAGGTGGTTATAATGAAAAACTGTTTTTT. Its translation: CASSLGGGYNEKLFF.